Listed below are T cell receptor beta chains from one sample, sequenced in a study of T cells expressing NK-cell markers. For each CDR3 protein, TCRdb gives one entry from its re-call of the 5' RACE reads, without DNA. The sample's table shows 400,000 to 450,000 distinct CDR3 sequences. Sequenced material: blood T cells: a sorted CD56 or NKG2C T cell subset, CD4+ or CD8+ T cells, or bulk PBMC T cells (not recorded which). These receptors were obtained from a woman between 18 and 70 years old in good health. CDR3s include the opening cysteine and the closing phenylalanine or tryptophan. Each record gives: J gene, V gene, CDR3 protein.

j_gene: TRBJ2-1; v_gene: TRBV7-2; CDR3aa: CASSWGGRVDNEQFF
j_gene: TRBJ2-1; v_gene: TRBV5-4; CDR3aa: CASSLLTSSNEQFF
j_gene: TRBJ2-6; v_gene: TRBV9; CDR3aa: CANSGSRGRLSGANVLTF
j_gene: TRBJ2-1; v_gene: TRBV6-5; CDR3aa: CASSYSGPNEQFF
j_gene: TRBJ1-5; v_gene: TRBV20-1; CDR3aa: CSARDRTGGNQPQHF
j_gene: TRBJ2-5; v_gene: TRBV12-3/TRBV12-4; CDR3aa: CASSPLWEGVNLAARETQYF
j_gene: TRBJ1-1; v_gene: TRBV12-3/TRBV12-4; CDR3aa: CASSNTGSGSEAFF
j_gene: TRBJ1-2; v_gene: TRBV20-1; CDR3aa: CSAISGGNDYGYTF
j_gene: TRBJ2-1; v_gene: TRBV5-6; CDR3aa: CASGGRGWPYNEQFF
j_gene: TRBJ2-7; v_gene: TRBV20-1; CDR3aa: CSARLIGGLAGYEQYF
j_gene: TRBJ2-1; v_gene: TRBV29-1; CDR3aa: CSVDGQGADEQFF
j_gene: TRBJ1-6; v_gene: TRBV7-9; CDR3aa: CASSPPGTDSPLHF
j_gene: TRBJ2-1; v_gene: TRBV20-1; CDR3aa: CSASIPRARRQFF
j_gene: TRBJ2-3; v_gene: TRBV7-3; CDR3aa: CASSSVAGGRTDTQYF
j_gene: TRBJ1-3; v_gene: TRBV5-6; CDR3aa: CASTPPGGNTIYF
j_gene: TRBJ1-2; v_gene: TRBV5-1; CDR3aa: CASSLAPAVYGYTF
j_gene: TRBJ1-1; v_gene: TRBV11-2; CDR3aa: CASSRETGVSTEAFF
j_gene: TRBJ2-7; v_gene: TRBV11-3; CDR3aa: CASSLVSRVNRTDEQYF
j_gene: TRBJ2-3; v_gene: TRBV6-5; CDR3aa: CASSYSPTSDTQYF
j_gene: TRBJ1-2; v_gene: TRBV29-1; CDR3aa: CSVEEGIYGYTF